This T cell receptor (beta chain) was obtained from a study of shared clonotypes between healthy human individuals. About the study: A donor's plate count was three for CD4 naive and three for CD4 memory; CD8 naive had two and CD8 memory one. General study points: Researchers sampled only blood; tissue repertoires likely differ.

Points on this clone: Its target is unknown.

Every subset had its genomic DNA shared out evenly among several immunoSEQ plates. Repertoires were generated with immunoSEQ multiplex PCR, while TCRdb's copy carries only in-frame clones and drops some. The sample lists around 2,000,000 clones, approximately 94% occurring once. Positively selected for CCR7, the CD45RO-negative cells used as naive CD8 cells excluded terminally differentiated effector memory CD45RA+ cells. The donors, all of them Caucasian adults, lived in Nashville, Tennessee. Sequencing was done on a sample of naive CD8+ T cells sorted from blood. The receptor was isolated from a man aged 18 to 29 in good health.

In DNA form, the CDR3 reads TGTGCCACCGACCTTAGGGTAGGGCAAGAGACCCAGTACTTC. Its protein product is CATDLRVGQETQYF. This sequence joins TRBV7-9 and TRBJ2-5; D is uncertain. CDR3 length equals 14 residues. Germline loops: CDR1 SEHNR, CDR2 FQNEAQ (reference sequence). Trimming stripped 10 bases from V and 2 bases from J, with 17 bases between.